The 3 T cell receptor beta chains reported below all come from one sample, sequenced in a study of blood T cell repertoires in COVID-19 (TCRdb year 2020). Receptor amplification or capture employed the immunoSEQ multiplex PCR assay. Drawn from immuneACCESS, this table holds only the in-frame rearrangements with V and J called that TCRdb kept. Clones are partly lost; checked studies trace under half to an unresolved V gene and leave the rest unexplained. The sample table holds about 57,000 clones, of which roughly 82% were seen once. 22% of the sample lies in the top ten. The sample consisted of peripheral blood. These receptors originate from an older woman with acute or convalescent COVID-19.

This clone appeared once. The chain links TRBV5-1 to TRBJ1-2; 7 bases fit TRBD1. V was clipped by 4 bases and J by 4 bases; unmatched bases: 7. CDR1 is SGHRS and CDR2 is YFSETQ in the germline V gene. CDR3 length equals 14 residues. This CDR3 reads CASSTGTAIYGYTF. In DNA, the CDR3 is TGCGCCAGCAGCACCGGGACAGCGATCTATGGCTACACCTTC.

The rearrangement uses TRBV6-6 and TRBJ1-5; no reliable D call. The CDR3 runs to 12 residues. The germline CDR1 and CDR2 sequences are MNHNY and SVGAGI (reference sequence). V was shortened by 2 bases and J by 7 bases, with 6 bases between the two germline ends. The CDR3 nucleotides read TGTGCCAGCAGTTACCCGGGGCAGCCCCAGCATTTT. Its translation is CASSYPGQPQHF.

The chain is built from TRBV7-3 and TRBJ2-2, with 7 bases lining up with TRBD2. The CDR3 runs 14 residues. J gave up 7 bases and V 5 bases, and 7 bases lay outside the gene matches. CDR1 is SGHTA, CDR2 FQGTGA, per germline. The CDR3 nucleotides are TGTGCCAGCAGCCCCGGACTAGACGGCGGGGAGCTGTTTTTT. Translated: CASSPGLDGGELFF.